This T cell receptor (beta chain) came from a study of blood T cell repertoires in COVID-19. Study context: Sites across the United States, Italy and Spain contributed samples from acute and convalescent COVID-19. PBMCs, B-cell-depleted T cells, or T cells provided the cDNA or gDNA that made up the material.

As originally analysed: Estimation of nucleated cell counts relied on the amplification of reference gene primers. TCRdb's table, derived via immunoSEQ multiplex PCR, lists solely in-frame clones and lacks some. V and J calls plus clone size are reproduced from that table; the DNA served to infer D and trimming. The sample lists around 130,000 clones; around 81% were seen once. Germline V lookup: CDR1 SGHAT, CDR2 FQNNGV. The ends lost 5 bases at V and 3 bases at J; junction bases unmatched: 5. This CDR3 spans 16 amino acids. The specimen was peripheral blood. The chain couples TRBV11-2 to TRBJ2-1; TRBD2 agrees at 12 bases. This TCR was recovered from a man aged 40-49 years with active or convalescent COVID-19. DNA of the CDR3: TGTGCCAGCAGCCTCCGACTAGCGGGGGACTACAATGAGCAGTTCTTC. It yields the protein CASSLRLAGDYNEQFF. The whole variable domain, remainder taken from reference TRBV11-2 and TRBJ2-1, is EAGVAQSPRYKIIEKRQSVAFWCNPISGHATLYWYQQILGQGPKLLIQFQNNGVVDDSQLPKDRFSAERLKGVDSTLKIQPAKLEDSAVYLCASSLRLAGDYNEQFFGPGTRLTVL.